This T cell receptor beta chain emerged from a study of vaccination and CD4 T cells after COVID-19. For the study at large: Overlapping SARS-CoV-2, HCoV-NL63, HCoV-OC43 and HCoV-229E spike peptides stimulated the cells.

The Oncomine TCR Beta short-read assay generated sequence data from the DNA of cultured CD4+ T cells. TCRdb analysed the PCR reads with MiXCR anew, one entry per CDR3 protein. The table includes around 12,000 distinct CDR3 sequences, roughly 74% detected once. As to this clonotype: Its specificity is unknown.

The CDR3 length is 15 residues. The germline V gene encodes CDR1 KGHDR and CDR2 SFDVKD. Trimming took 4 bases from V and 5 from J, leaving 17 bases between them. Treatment described: approximately 11-day PBMC culture with coronavirus spike peptide pools or control peptides (ViraFEST assay). The sequenced sample was CD4+ T cells from blood, cultured in vitro, obtained after SARS-CoV-2 vaccination. The chain links TRBV24-1 to TRBJ2-7; tentative D call: TRBD1 (6 bases). This sequence originates from a human donor who received a COVID-19 vaccine. Here the CDR3 DNA reads TGTGCCACCAGTGACCGGACAGTCTCCTGGAACGAGCAGTACTTC. It translates to CATSDRTVSWNEQYF.